One sample yielded the 14 T cell receptor beta chains listed below, sequenced in a study of cytomegalovirus exposure and HLA in healthy donors. The PCR contained 60 Vbeta and 13 Jbeta primers. Only in-frame clones appear in the TCRdb table, and some are missing; sequencing was by immunoSEQ multiplex PCR. The profile covers fewer than 200,000 clones, with approximately 77% appearing a single time and approximately 1.5% taken by the ten largest. The sample taken for sequencing was PBMCs. These receptors all come from a male donor in good health and CMV-seronegative.

The chain uses TRBV7-6 and TRBJ2-5; D perhaps matches TRBD2 (5 bases). V gave up 5 bases and J gave up 11 bases, with 12 bases separating them. Germline V gives CDR1 SGHVS, CDR2 FNYEAQ. This CDR3 has 11 amino acids. In DNA, the CDR3 is TGTGCCAGCAGCGAGGGCTTAGAGCAGTACTTC. Translated, it gives CASSEGLEQYF.

V and J are TRBV6-4 and TRBJ2-1; 7 nucleotides match TRBD2. The CDR3 has 18 amino acids. Germline V gives CDR1 MRHNA, CDR2 SNTAGT. With V trimmed by 2 bases and J by 4 bases, 14 bases remained unmatched. CDR3 residues: CASSDLPVGAGTYNEQFF. CDR3 in DNA: TGTGCCAGCAGTGACCTGCCCGTAGGAGCGGGGACTTACAATGAGCAGTTCTTC.

This chain uses TRBV5-1 with TRBJ2-7, with D maybe TRBD1 (5 bases). Germline V lookup: CDR1 SGHRS, CDR2 YFSETQ. Trimming took 0 bases from V and 0 from J, leaving 13 bases between them. The CDR3 is made up of 16 amino acids. The CDR3 DNA reads as TGCGCCAGCAGCTTGGTGCCAGGGTCGAGCTCCTACGAGCAGTACTTC. Translating it yields CASSLVPGSSSYEQYF.

This chain connects TRBV2 to TRBJ2-2; D is ambiguous. Germline assignment: CDR1 SNHLY and CDR2 FYNNEI. The CDR3 spans 14 residues. Trimming pared 3 bases from V and 1 base from J, leaving 6 bases between. The CDR3 reads CASSDRKNTGELFF. CDR3 bases: TGTGCCAGCAGTGACAGGAAGAACACCGGGGAGCTGTTTTTT.

This rearrangement joins TRBV15 to TRBJ2-1; a possible D gene is TRBD1 (5 bases). The CDR3 sequence is 15 residues long. Germline V lookup: CDR1 LNHNV, CDR2 YYDKDF (reference sequence). Trimming took 0 bases from V and 8 from J, leaving 14 bases between them. The CDR3 loop is CATSRDRAHLHEQFF. CDR3 in DNA: TGTGCCACCAGCAGAGACAGGGCGCATCTCCATGAGCAGTTCTTC.

The CDR3 coding sequence is TGTGCCAGCAAGCGGGGACAAGAGACCCAGTACTTC. It is translated as CASKRGQETQYF. The rearrangement joins TRBV2 to TRBJ2-5; 7 bases line up with TRBD2. CDR1 is SNHLY and CDR2 is FYNNEI in the germline V gene. The CDR3 is made up of 12 amino acids. J was trimmed by 2 bases and V by 7 bases; bases with no gene match: 1.

The J gene is TRBJ1-1, the V gene TRBV14; TRBD1 might be the D (5 bases). The CDR3 runs to 16 residues. Germline V gene sequence: CDR1 SGHDN, CDR2 FVKESK. Between the trimmed V and J ends, which lost 3 bases and 1 base, there was a span of 15 bases. This chain's CDR3 is CASSHQRGATNTEAFF. The CDR3, as DNA: TGTGCCAGCAGCCACCAGCGCGGGGCGACGAACACTGAAGCTTTCTTT.

The rearrangement links TRBV25-1 to TRBJ1-6; a possible D gene is TRBD1 (5 bases). Germline V gene sequence: CDR1 MGHDK, CDR2 SYGVNS. CDR3 length equals 14 residues. Trimming cost V 7 bases and J 10 bases, with 17 bases left between them. The CDR3, as DNA: TGTGCCAGCAAGGACGAAGGGGCTAGGTCACCCCTCCACTTT. Protein: CASKDEGARSPLHF. The complete variable domain, with remaining parts taken from reference TRBV25-1 and TRBJ1-6, reads EADIYQTPRYLVIGTGKKITLECSQTMGHDKMYWYQQDPGMELHLIHYSYGVNSTEKGDLSSESTVSRIRTEHFPLTLESARPSHTSQYLCASKDEGARSPLHFGNGTRLTVT.

This clone was counted between two and nine times. This chain links TRBV5-5 with TRBJ1-5; TRBD1 aligns across 7 bases. Germline loops: CDR1 SGHKS, CDR2 YYEKEE (reference sequence). The CDR3 covers 16 residues. V gave up 0 bases and J gave up 6 bases; unmatched junction bases: 9. The CDR3 loop reads CASSLGWQGEAQPQHF. The CDR3 DNA reads TGTGCCAGCAGCTTGGGGTGGCAGGGGGAGGCTCAGCCCCAGCATTTT.

The J gene is TRBJ2-3, the V gene TRBV7-9, with a tentative D call TRBD2 (6 bases). Trimming pared 7 bases from V and 1 base from J, leaving 12 bases between. This CDR3 has 14 residues. Germline CDR1 SEHNR, CDR2 FQNEAQ (reference sequence). Here the CDR3 reads CASILSGRTDTQYF. CDR3 in DNA: TGTGCCAGCATCCTTAGCGGACGCACAGATACGCAGTATTTT. The whole variable domain, remainder taken from reference TRBV7-9 and TRBJ2-3, is DTGVSQNPRHKITKRGQNVTFRCDPISEHNRLYWYRQTLGQGPEFLTYFQNEAQLEKSRLLSDRFSAERPKGSFSTLEIQRTEQGDSAMYLCASILSGRTDTQYFGPGTRLTVL.

The J gene is TRBJ1-4, the V gene TRBV19; weak D call: TRBD1 (5 bases). This CDR3 has 13 residues. Germline V gene sequence: CDR1 LNHDA, CDR2 SQIVND (reference sequence). V was clipped by 5 bases and J by 12 bases, with 16 bases between them. CDR3 in DNA: TGTGCCAGTAGTTCTCACGACGGGGGTGAACTGTTTTTT. Residues: CASSSHDGGELFF.

Only one count was recorded for this clone. The V gene is TRBV27, the J gene TRBJ2-7; 8 bases are shared with TRBD1. CDR1 is MNHEY, CDR2 SMNVEV, per germline (reference sequence). The CDR3 loop spans 14 amino acids. V gave up 6 bases and J gave up 2 bases; unmatched junction bases: 6. CDR3 nucleotide sequence: TGTGCCAGCAGCGCACCGGGACAGGCCTACGAGCAGTACTTC. Its translation is CASSAPGQAYEQYF.

The gene calls are TRBV4-1 and TRBJ1-4, with TRBD1 identical over 9 bases. This CDR3 region has 15 residues. J gave up 8 bases and V 4 bases, and 8 bases lay outside the gene matches. The V gene's germline CDR1 is MGHRA and CDR2 YSYEKL. The CDR3 nucleotides read TGCGCCAGCAGCCTAACCGGGACAGGGAAGGAAAAACTGTTTTTT. The encoded protein is CASSLTGTGKEKLFF.

The chain carries TRBV28 and TRBJ2-7, with 8 bases fitting TRBD1. J was trimmed by 2 bases and V by 3 bases; bases with no gene match: 3. The V gene's germline CDR1 is MDHEN and CDR2 SYDVKM. This CDR3 spans 14 amino acids. In DNA, the CDR3 is TGTGCCAGCAGTTTCGGGGACAGGCCCTACGAGCAGTACTTC. Translated: CASSFGDRPYEQYF.